This T cell receptor beta chain was recovered during a study of a mutant IDH1 vaccine in newly diagnosed glioma. Indicated time point: week 11, during vaccination. Every vaccination contained 300 ug of the mutant IDH1 20-mer peptide and was paired with topical imiquimod. New WHO grade 3 or 4 astrocytomas that were IDH1-mutant and ATRX-lost occurred in the donors. As to this clone: Its specificity is not known.

TCRdb keeps only in-frame clones here, not all; method: immunoSEQ multiplex PCR. The table has about 36,000 clones, 80% seen once. The origin of this receptor is a woman aged 30 to 39 with glioma. Some clones in this sample may be carry-over from other donors' samples. The input for sequencing was peripheral blood mononuclear cells (PBMCs), taken from a glioma patient whose treatment included an IDH1 peptide vaccine.

CDR3 DNA sequence: TGCGCCAGCACTCCGGAGGGGCTCACCTCCTACGAGCAGTACTTC. This gives the protein CASTPEGLTSYEQYF. The chain joins TRBV5-1 to TRBJ2-7; a weak D match, TRBD2 (6 bases). Per the germline V gene, CDR1 is SGHRS and CDR2 is YFSETQ. The CDR3 runs to 15 residues. Trimming shortened V by 6 bases and J by 0 bases, and 16 bases separated the two germline ends.